Below, 21 T cell receptor beta chains from the same sample are listed, as sequenced in a study of blood T cell repertoires in COVID-19. Data came from immunoSEQ multiplex PCR; TCRdb stores just in-frame clones and leaves some out. This table holds under 500,000 clones, roughly 85% found once. Sequenced: PBMCs or T cells enriched from blood (not recorded which). These receptors came from a woman between 18 and 29 years old with acute COVID-19.

This clone was seen just once. This chain uses TRBV7-8 with TRBJ1-2, with 10 positions matching TRBD1. Germline CDR1 SGHVS, CDR2 FQNEAQ. This CDR3 contains 17 residues. V shed 5 bases and J 5 bases; nucleotides not matched to a gene: 14. DNA of the CDR3: TGTGCCAGCAGCACCGGGACAGGGGCCCTTTTGGGGTATGGCTACACCTTC. It translates to CASSTGTGALLGYGYTF.

This clone appeared once. The genes are TRBV5-1 and TRBJ1-2; D unresolved. V shed 3 bases and J shed 5 bases, with 5 bases lying between them. Germline V CDR1 and CDR2: SGHRS, YFSETQ. The CDR3 has 11 residues. CDR3 sequence: CASSSTYGYTF. The CDR3 region has the DNA TGCGCCAGCAGCTCCACTTATGGCTACACCTTC. The variable domain in full, with the rest retrieved from reference TRBV5-1 and TRBJ1-2, is KAGVTQTPRYLIKTRGQQVTLSCSPISGHRSVSWYQQTPGQGLQFLFEYFSETQRNKGNFPGRFSGRQFSNSRSEMNVSTLELGDSALYLCASSSTYGYTFGSGTRLTVV.

The chain has TRBV29-1 and TRBJ1-2; D is possibly TRBD1 (6 bases). V lost 4 bases and J lost 4, with 13 bases in between. CDR1 is SQVTM, CDR2 ANQGSEA, per germline. CDR3 length: 13 amino acids. CDR3 DNA: TGCAGCGTTGCCCGGACAGATTCCTATGGCTACACCTTC. Residues: CSVARTDSYGYTF.

The rearrangement joins TRBV28 to TRBJ1-5; 7 bases are a match to TRBD1. The CDR3 is 13 amino acids. J lost 5 bases, V lost 8 bases, and 6 bases had no gene match. Germline CDR1 is MDHEN and CDR2 is SYDVKM. CDR3 in amino acids: CASRRDSDQPQHF. Written as DNA, the CDR3 is TGTGCCAGCCGCCGGGACAGTGATCAGCCCCAGCATTTT.

This chain links TRBV21-1 with TRBJ2-7; the DNA was not used to check the table's D call, TRBD1. TRBV21-1 counts as a pseudogene. The CDR3 extends over 12 amino acids. CDR3 DNA: TGTGCCAGTAACTACAGGGGCCACGAGCAGTACTTC. This encodes CASNYRGHEQYF.

The chain uses TRBV7-8 and TRBJ2-3; TRBD2 is a possible D gene (5 bases). In germline, CDR1 is SGHVS, CDR2 FQNEAQ. Trimming left V 5 bases short and J 0 bases short, with 21 bases between. CDR3 size: 18 residues. The CDR3 DNA reads TGTGCCAGCAGCGGAGAAGCCAGGACTGGGGATAGCACAGATACGCAGTATTTT. It specifies CASSGEARTGDSTDTQYF.

This clone was counted once. The gene calls are TRBV5-1 and TRBJ1-3; tentative D call: TRBD1 (6 bases). Germline assignment: CDR1 SGHRS and CDR2 YFSETQ. V gave up 4 bases and J gave up 0 bases, with 11 bases separating them. The CDR3 runs 15 residues. The CDR3 sequence: CASSPRTDSGNTIYF. As DNA, the CDR3 is TGCGCCAGCAGCCCACGGACAGACTCTGGAAACACCATATATTTT.

The chain joins TRBV6-2 or TRBV6-3 to TRBJ1-1; 10 nucleotides line up with TRBD1. CDR3 length: 13 amino acids. After removal of 2 bases from V and 10 bases from J, the junction contained 4 bases not matched to a gene. Germline V lookup: CDR1 MNHEY, CDR2 SVGEGT. This chain's CDR3 is CASSYRTGGTAFF. CDR3 coding DNA: TGTGCCAGCAGTTACCGGACAGGGGGGACAGCTTTCTTT.

CDR3 loop: CASSLPSYEQYF. As DNA, the CDR3 is TGTGCCAGCAGTTTACCGAGCTACGAGCAGTACTTC. The chain joins TRBV28 to TRBJ2-7; D remains unclear. V shed 2 bases and J shed 3 bases, with 5 bases lying between them. The germline CDR1 and CDR2 sequences are MDHEN and SYDVKM. CDR3 length equals 12 residues. The complete variable domain, with remaining parts taken from reference TRBV28 and TRBJ2-7, reads DVKVTQSSRYLVKRTGEKVFLECVQDMDHENMFWYRQDPGLGLRLIYFSYDVKMKEKGDIPEGYSVSREKKERFSLILESASTNQTSMYLCASSLPSYEQYFGPGTRLTVT.

The chain has TRBV7-2 and TRBJ2-7, with TRBD1 matching 7 bases. This CDR3 contains 14 residues. CDR1 and CDR2 from the germline V gene are SGHTA and FQGNSA. Trimming at V came to 4 bases and at J to 1 base, leaving 4 bases not matched to a gene. CDR3 in amino acids: CASSSTGDSYEQYF. CDR3 DNA sequence: TGTGCCAGCAGCTCTACAGGGGATTCCTACGAGCAGTACTTC.

This rearrangement joins TRBV6-6 to TRBJ2-4; no clear D. The V end was cut by 2 bases, the J end by 9 bases, with 8 bases between. This CDR3 comprises 12 residues. Germline V CDR1 and CDR2: MNHNY, SVGAGI (reference sequence). The CDR3 sequence is CASSYPQAIQYF. CDR3 DNA sequence: TGTGCCAGCAGTTACCCGCAGGCCATTCAGTACTTC.

This clone was seen just once. The same CDR3 is also encoded by other DNA sequences in this sample. The genes are TRBV7-2 and TRBJ2-7; D is uncertain. The germline V gene encodes CDR1 SGHTA and CDR2 FQGNSA. Trimming removed 1 base at V and 3 bases at J, with 7 bases between. The CDR3 extends over 13 amino acids. The CDR3 reads CASSLGSGYEQYF. The DNA of the CDR3 is TGTGCCAGCAGCTTAGGATCCGGCTACGAGCAGTACTTC.

A single count supports this clone. This chain joins TRBV4-1 and TRBJ2-3, with TRBD2 matching 9 bases. The CDR3 sequence is 20 residues long. Unmatched junction bases numbered 15, after V lost 0 bases and J lost 2 bases. From germline, CDR1 is MGHRA and CDR2 YSYEKL. CDR3 in amino acids: CASSQDPATSGRVLTDTQYF. The DNA for the CDR3 is TGCGCCAGCAGCCAAGATCCCGCGACTAGCGGCCGCGTCCTCACAGATACGCAGTATTTT.

The V call is TRBV28, the J call TRBJ2-4, with 10 bases aligning to TRBD1. The CDR3 has 14 amino acids. Trimming removed 6 bases from V and 6 bases from J; junction bases left unmatched: 5. Germline lookup yields CDR1 MDHEN and CDR2 SYDVKM. The CDR3 sequence is CASSTTGGGNIQYF. The CDR3 DNA sequence: TGTGCCAGCAGCACGACAGGGGGCGGAAACATTCAGTACTTC.

Comment on this clone: Other DNA sequences in the same sample also yield this CDR3. This rearrangement joins TRBV12-3 or TRBV12-4 to TRBJ1-1, with D uncertain. Trimming stripped 7 bases from V and 0 bases from J, with 3 bases between. The CDR3 extends over 11 amino acids. CDR3 coding DNA: TGTGCCAGCACTCTGAACACTGAAGCTTTCTTT. Protein: CASTLNTEAFF.

The chain couples TRBV19 to TRBJ1-3, with 7 bases fitting TRBD1. Germline CDR1 and CDR2: LNHDA and SQIVND (reference sequence). This CDR3 has 14 residues. V was pared by 6 bases and J by 7 bases, with 9 bases of the junction left unmatched. The CDR3 DNA sequence: TGTGCCAGTAGCCTCCGGGACAGCGGTAACACCATATATTTT. Encoded protein: CASSLRDSGNTIYF.

V usage is TRBV4-1 and J usage is TRBJ2-5, with D perhaps matching TRBD2 (6 bases). Trimming left V 0 bases short and J 5 bases short, with 10 bases between. This CDR3 has 14 residues. Germline V lookup: CDR1 MGHRA, CDR2 YSYEKL. CDR3 DNA sequence: TGCGCCAGCAGCCAAGAGGGAGGTGAGGAGACCCAGTACTTC. As protein: CASSQEGGEETQYF.

About this clone itself: One end of the junction varies from germline; a read error may be responsible. This chain links TRBV3-1 (or the pseudogene TRBV3-2) with TRBJ2-5; TRBD2 agrees at 7 bases. The V gene's germline CDR1 is LGHDT and CDR2 YNNKEL (reference sequence). CDR3 size: 15 residues. CDR3 bases: TGTGCTAGCAGCCAAGAGATCGGGGGAGGGGAGACCCAGTACTTC. Its translation is CASSQEIGGGETQYF.

The genes are TRBV6-5 and TRBJ1-3; the D gene is possibly TRBD1 (5 bases). Germline V gene sequence: CDR1 MNHEY, CDR2 SVGAGI. The V gene lost 6 bases and the J gene lost 0 bases, with 12 bases spanning the gap. The CDR3 is made up of 15 amino acids. In nucleotides, the CDR3 is TGTGCCAGCAGGACAGCAGGAAGCTCTGGAAACACCATATATTTT. Translation: CASRTAGSSGNTIYF.

This chain connects TRBV3-1 (or the pseudogene TRBV3-2) to TRBJ2-2; 11 bases align to TRBD2. The junction had 8 bases not matched to a gene; V was cut back by 4 bases and J by 4 bases. This CDR3 has 17 amino acids. From germline, CDR1 is LGHDT and CDR2 YNNKEL (reference sequence). The chain's CDR3 is CASSRGGGLAGTGELFF. CDR3 DNA: TGTGCCAGCAGCCGGGGGGGAGGACTAGCGGGCACCGGGGAGCTGTTTTTT.

The chain links TRBV29-1 to TRBJ2-7, with 10 bases lining up with TRBD1. The CDR3 sequence is 16 residues long. Germline V gene lookup returns CDR1 SQVTM and CDR2 ANQGSEA. Losses at the gene ends were 5 bases for V and 4 bases for J; bases not matched to a gene: 14. The CDR3 DNA is TGCAGCGTTACCGGGACAGGGGTTCTAAGTGGGTACGAGCAGTACTTC. Protein product: CSVTGTGVLSGYEQYF.